These 17 T cell receptor beta chains came from one sample sequenced in a study of cytomegalovirus exposure and HLA in healthy donors. The primer mix had 60 Vbeta and 13 Jbeta primers. Assay: immunoSEQ multiplex PCR; the TCRdb copy retains only in-frame clones and omits some. The sample includes about 41,000 clones. The specimen was PBMCs. These receptors all stem from a young man in good health and CMV-seronegative.

The chain employs TRBV5-4 and TRBJ2-7, with D possibly being TRBD1 (6 bases). Germline lookup yields CDR1 SGHNT and CDR2 YYREEE (reference sequence). The CDR3 extends over 14 amino acids. Between the trimmed V and J ends, which lost 1 base and 3 bases, there was a span of 11 bases. Written as DNA, the CDR3 is TGTGCCAGCAGCTTGTGGGACACAGACTACGAGCAGTACTTC. Translating it yields CASSLWDTDYEQYF.

The CDR3, as DNA: TGTGCCAGCAGTGATAACATGAACACTGAAGCTTTCTTT. As protein: CASSDNMNTEAFF. The rearrangement uses TRBV6-4 and TRBJ1-1; D gene ambiguous. The CDR3 sequence is 13 residues long. From germline, CDR1 is MRHNA and CDR2 SNTAGT. Trimming took 3 bases from V and 0 from J, leaving 5 bases between them.

The chain joins TRBV19 to TRBJ1-1; 7 bases are a match to TRBD1. V gave up 5 bases and J gave up 0 bases; unmatched junction bases: 6. Per the germline V gene, CDR1 is LNHDA and CDR2 is SQIVND (reference sequence). The CDR3 loop spans 15 amino acids. The CDR3 loop reads CASSHRQGMNTEAFF. The CDR3 DNA is TGTGCCAGTAGTCACAGACAGGGTATGAACACTGAAGCTTTCTTT.

The chain uses TRBV5-4 and TRBJ2-5; D is unresolved. Per the germline V gene, CDR1 is SGHNT and CDR2 is YYREEE (reference sequence). V was shortened by 5 bases and J by 4 bases, with 9 bases between the two germline ends. This CDR3 is 12 amino acids long. For the CDR3, the DNA is TGTGCCAGCAGAGGCGGCGGAGAGACCCAGTACTTC. Its translation is CASRGGGETQYF.

This rearrangement joins TRBV6-1 to TRBJ1-2; D not resolved. The CDR3 is 13 amino acids. The V end was cut by 4 bases, the J end by 3 bases, with 9 bases between. The germline gives CDR1 MNHNS, CDR2 SASEGT. The CDR3 sequence: CASSVQADYGYTF. CDR3 nucleotides: TGTGCCAGCAGTGTCCAGGCCGACTATGGCTACACCTTC.

J is TRBJ1-2 and V is TRBV7-8, with 7 bases identical to TRBD1. The CDR3 consists of 16 residues. Germline assignment: CDR1 SGHVS and CDR2 FQNEAQ. V trimming: 5 bases; J trimming: 1 base; junction bases outside the gene matches: 10. CDR3 loop: CASSPLPGQYNYGYTF. The CDR3 nucleotides read TGTGCCAGCAGCCCCCTACCGGGACAGTATAACTATGGCTACACCTTC.

The V gene is TRBV2, the J gene TRBJ1-2; 7 bases align to TRBD1. The trim removed 5 bases at V and 5 bases at J, leaving 20 bases unmatched. The CDR3 covers 18 residues. The germline V gene encodes CDR1 SNHLY and CDR2 FYNNEI. This CDR3 reads CASSPPPRQGVTGYGYTF. In DNA form, the CDR3 reads TGTGCCAGCAGTCCTCCTCCACGACAGGGAGTTACTGGGTATGGCTACACCTTC.

The chain is built from TRBV29-1 and TRBJ2-3; TRBD1 is a possible D gene (5 bases). The CDR3 sequence is 17 residues long. Trimming took 0 bases from V and 2 from J, leaving 18 bases between them. CDR1 SQVTM and CDR2 ANQGSEA come from the germline V gene. Here the CDR3 DNA reads TGCAGCGTTGAAGATCATTACTTTGACAGATACACAGATACGCAGTATTTT. As protein: CSVEDHYFDRYTDTQYF.

The chain carries TRBV4-1 and TRBJ1-4, with D possibly matching TRBD1 (5 bases). Trimming cost V 1 base and J 7 bases, with 19 bases left between them. CDR1 and CDR2 (germline): MGHRA, YSYEKL. The CDR3 totals 17 residues. Written as DNA, the CDR3 is TGCGCCAGCAGCCAAGTTCGGGGGGGACGGTCTGCTGAAAAACTGTTTTTT. Protein product: CASSQVRGGRSAEKLFF.

V is TRBV28 and J is TRBJ2-7; 9 bases are shared with TRBD1. This CDR3 has 12 amino acids. Germline lookup yields CDR1 MDHEN and CDR2 SYDVKM. Trimming removed 6 bases from V and 9 bases from J; junction bases left unmatched: 6. The CDR3 DNA follows: TGTGCCAGCAGAGGGACAGGGCGGCGGCAGTACTTC. Translation gives CASRGTGRRQYF.

CDR3 amino acids: CASRRTGDTGELFF. DNA for the CDR3: TGTGCCAGCAGGAGGACAGGGGACACCGGGGAGCTGTTTTTT. V and J are TRBV6-5 and TRBJ2-2, with 9 bases identical to TRBD1. This CDR3 is 14 amino acids long. Germline trimming cut 6 bases from V and 3 bases from J; bases unmatched to any gene: 2. Germline CDR1 is MNHEY and CDR2 is SVGAGI.

The chain uses TRBV18 and TRBJ1-1; possibly TRBD1 for D (5 bases). From germline, CDR1 is KGHSH and CDR2 LQKENI. The CDR3 is made up of 12 amino acids. The V and J ends lost 5 bases and 3 bases respectively, with 7 bases between them. The CDR3 reads CASSWGDTEAFF. CDR3 DNA: TGTGCCAGCTCATGGGGGGACACTGAAGCTTTCTTT.

This chain connects TRBV5-1 to TRBJ2-3, with 9 positions matching TRBD2. The length of the CDR3 is 14 residues. The germline CDR1 and CDR2 sequences are SGHRS and YFSETQ. The junction had 11 bases not matched to a gene; V was cut back by 2 bases and J by 13 bases. CDR3 DNA: TGCGCCAGCAGCTTAACGATACTAGCGGGTTTTAAGTATTTT. Encoded protein: CASSLTILAGFKYF.

V is TRBV5-4 and J is TRBJ1-1, with D possibly matching TRBD1 (5 bases). This CDR3 spans 13 amino acids. V shed 0 bases and J shed 4 bases, with 7 bases lying between them. Germline V gene sequence: CDR1 SGHNT, CDR2 YYREEE (reference sequence). This chain's CDR3 is CASSLVQGTEAFF. In DNA form, the CDR3 reads TGTGCCAGCAGCTTGGTCCAGGGCACTGAAGCTTTCTTT.

The chain joins TRBV19 to TRBJ2-3, with a weak D call TRBD2 (6 bases). V was trimmed by 8 bases and J by 3 bases, leaving 18 bases between them. This CDR3 region has 15 residues. Germline CDR1 LNHDA, CDR2 SQIVND (reference sequence). The CDR3: CASHRGRLGTDTQYF. The CDR3, as DNA: TGTGCCAGTCACAGAGGGAGACTAGGGACAGATACGCAGTATTTT.

V and J are TRBV19 and TRBJ1-5, with 7 bases that match TRBD1. V lost 7 bases, J lost 2 bases, and 8 bases stayed unmatched. Germline V gives CDR1 LNHDA, CDR2 SQIVND (reference sequence). The CDR3 sequence is 15 residues long. CDR3 in DNA: TGTGCCAGTAAAGTAAAGGGGGCAGGCAATCAGCCCCAGCATTTT. Its protein product is CASKVKGAGNQPQHF.

J is TRBJ2-5 and V is TRBV29-1; 7 positions agree with TRBD1. The assigned J gene may be wrong: the sequence end matches TRBJ2-7 better. In germline, CDR1 is SQVTM, CDR2 ANQGSEA. The CDR3 sequence is 12 residues long. CDR3 amino acids: CSGRQGPHEQYF. As DNA, the CDR3 is TGCAGCGGTCGACAGGGACCCCACGAGCAGTACTTC.